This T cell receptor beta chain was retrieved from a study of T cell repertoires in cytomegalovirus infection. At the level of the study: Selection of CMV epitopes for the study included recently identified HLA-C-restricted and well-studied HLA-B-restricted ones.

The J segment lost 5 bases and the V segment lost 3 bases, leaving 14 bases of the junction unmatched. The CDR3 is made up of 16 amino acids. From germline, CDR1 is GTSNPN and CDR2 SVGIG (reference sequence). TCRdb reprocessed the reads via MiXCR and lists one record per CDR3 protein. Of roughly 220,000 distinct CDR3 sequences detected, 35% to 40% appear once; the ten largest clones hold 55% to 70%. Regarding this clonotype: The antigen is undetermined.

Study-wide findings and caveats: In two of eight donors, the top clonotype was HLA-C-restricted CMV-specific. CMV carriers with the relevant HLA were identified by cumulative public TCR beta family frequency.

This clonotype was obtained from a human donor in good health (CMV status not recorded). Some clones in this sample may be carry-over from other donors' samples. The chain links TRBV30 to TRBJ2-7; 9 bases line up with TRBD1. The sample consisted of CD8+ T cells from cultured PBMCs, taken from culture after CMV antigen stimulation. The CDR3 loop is CAWSGVPGQGVDEQYF. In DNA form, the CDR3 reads TGTGCCTGGAGCGGAGTTCCGGGACAGGGAGTCGACGAGCAGTACTTC.